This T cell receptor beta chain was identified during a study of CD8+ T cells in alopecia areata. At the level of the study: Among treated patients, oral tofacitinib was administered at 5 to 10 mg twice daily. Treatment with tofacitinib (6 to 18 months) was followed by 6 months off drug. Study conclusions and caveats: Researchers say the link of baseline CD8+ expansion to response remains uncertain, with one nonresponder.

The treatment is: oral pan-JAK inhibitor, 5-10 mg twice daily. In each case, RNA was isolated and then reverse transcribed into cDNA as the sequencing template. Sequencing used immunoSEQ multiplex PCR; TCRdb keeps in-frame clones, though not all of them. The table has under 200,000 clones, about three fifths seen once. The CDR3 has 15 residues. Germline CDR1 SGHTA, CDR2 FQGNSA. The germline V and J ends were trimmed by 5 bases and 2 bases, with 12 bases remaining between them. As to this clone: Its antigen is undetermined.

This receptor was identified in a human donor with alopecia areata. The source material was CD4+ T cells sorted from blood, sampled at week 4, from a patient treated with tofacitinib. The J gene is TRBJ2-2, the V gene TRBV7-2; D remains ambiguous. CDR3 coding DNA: TGTGCCAGCAGCCGACTCGGCCCCAACACCGGGGAGCTGTTTTTT. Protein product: CASSRLGPNTGELFF. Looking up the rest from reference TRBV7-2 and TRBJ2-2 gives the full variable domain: GAGVSQSPSNKVTEKGKDVELRCDPISGHTALYWYRQSLGQGLEFLIYFQGNSAPDKSGLPSDRFSAERTGGSVSTLTIQRTQQEDSAVYLCASSRLGPNTGELFFGEGSRLTVL.